This T cell receptor beta chain was identified during a study of T cells in tuberculosis. Findings and caveats of the study: A GMM-specific repertoire classifier reached just under 90% accuracy, AUROC about 0.9. Smaller distances to GMM-specific TCRs suggested their expansion in active tuberculosis.

As concerns this clone: Antigen specificity is unknown.

TCRdb's copy holds only in-frame clones and misses some; the assay was immunoSEQ multiplex PCR. This table holds some 31,000 clones, roughly 92% found once. J lost 5 bases, V lost 4 bases, and 16 bases had no gene match. The CDR3 is 17 residues long. Looked up from germline, CDR1 is MGHRA and CDR2 is YSYEKL. Source material: PBMCs. This receptor was taken from a donor under 30 with latent tuberculosis or without tuberculosis infection. V usage is TRBV4-1 and J usage is TRBJ2-7, with TRBD1 matching over 8 bases. The CDR3 here is CASSPNGQGSVFDEQYF. The CDR3 DNA reads TGCGCCAGCAGCCCTAATGGACAGGGTAGTGTCTTTGACGAGCAGTACTTC.